The clone carrying this TCR beta chain was picked up one time. Authors' processing steps: Amplification of reference gene primers provided the estimated nucleated cell counts. The protocol was immunoSEQ multiplex PCR, while the TCRdb copy is restricted to in-frame clones and leaves out a portion. V and J calls plus clone size are reproduced from that table; the DNA served to infer D and trimming. Here the sample spans some 60,000 clones, 65% to 90% being singletons. Germline assignment: CDR1 MNHEY and CDR2 SMNVEV (reference sequence). There are 14 residues in the CDR3. V was trimmed by 3 bases and J by 5 bases, leaving 10 bases between them. The data were taken from a study of blood T cell repertoires in COVID-19. For the study at large: Researchers got acute and convalescent COVID-19 samples from the United States, Italy and Spain.

The V call is TRBV27, the J call TRBJ1-4; D remains unclear. Sequencing used peripheral blood. The receptor was isolated from a human donor in a cohort sampled during active COVID-19. The CDR3 region is CASSFYDGNEKLFF. CDR3 nucleotide sequence: TGTGCCAGCAGTTTCTACGACGGGAATGAAAAACTGTTTTTT.